The 26 T cell receptor beta chains below come from one sample, sequenced in a study of spatial heterogeneity in lung cancer (dated by TCRdb to between 2019 and 2020). The time point label here, explained by the study, means: blood at routine non-recurrence follow-up after resection. Whole RNA extracted from tumor and nontumor lung tissue, or from cryopreserved PBMC samples, was used for TCR sequencing without cell sorting. Library generation was performed with 5' RACE. The reads were generated on a NextSeq 500. TCRdb reprocessed the public reads (quality trimming at Q25 with fastp, clone calling with MiXCR) and kept in-frame beta chains. Each CDR3 protein gets just one entry, which takes the most common genes and DNA from the rows behind it. The sample profile shows about 52,000 distinct CDR3 sequences; roughly 7% of them were found once. Together, the top ten hold around 38% of the sample. Sequenced material: PBMCs, taken at follow-up. These receptors came from a female donor with early-stage non-small cell lung cancer.

This clonotype was counted between two and nine times. The rearrangement uses TRBV12-3 or TRBV12-4 and TRBJ2-2; the match to TRBD1 covers 10 bases. V lost 8 bases and J lost 0; bases outside the gene matches: 6. There are 16 residues in the CDR3. DNA of the CDR3: TGTGCCAGCTCCGGGACAGGGGTATCGAACACCGGGGAGCTGTTTTTT. The encoded protein is CASSGTGVSNTGELFF.

The table lists this clonotype with a few counts. CDR3 residues: CSATGQGESETQYF. DNA of the CDR3: TGCAGTGCTACGGGACAGGGAGAGTCAGAGACCCAGTACTTC. The chain employs TRBV20-1 and TRBJ2-5, with 9 nucleotides matching TRBD1. V lost 4 bases and J lost 4; bases outside the gene matches: 7. There are 14 residues in the CDR3. The germline CDR1 and CDR2 sequences are DFQATT and SNEGSKA (reference sequence).

This clonotype has a count of ten or more. The chain is built from TRBV20-1 and TRBJ2-3, with TRBD1 as a possible D gene (5 bases). CDR3 length equals 12 residues. The germline gives CDR1 DFQATT, CDR2 SNEGSKA (reference sequence). V lost 6 bases and J 0 bases, leaving 7 bases between the germline ends. CDR3 sequence: CSATASTDTQYF. The CDR3 DNA is TGCAGTGCGACAGCTAGCACAGATACGCAGTATTTT.

Remarks on this clonotype: A read error may be the cause here, since a much bigger clone is one base away. This rearrangement joins TRBV29-1 to TRBJ2-5; TRBD2 might be the D (6 bases). From germline, CDR1 is SQVTM and CDR2 ANQGSEA. CDR3 length: 13 residues. Deletions cut 4 bases from V and 4 bases from J, with 13 bases between. DNA of the CDR3: TGCAGCGTTGCGTTCGCCGGGAGAGAGACCCAGTACTTC. Residues: CSVAFAGRETQYF.

This clonotype appeared many times. The V and J genes are TRBV4-2 and TRBJ2-3; D is unclear. The V end lost 1 base, the J end lost 2 bases, and 16 bases lay between the germline ends. The CDR3 loop spans 17 amino acids. Germline CDR1 is LGHNA and CDR2 is YNFKEQ. CDR3 sequence: CASSQGPSTTPTDTQYF. The CDR3 DNA sequence: TGTGCCAGCAGCCAAGGCCCTTCCACAACCCCCACAGATACGCAGTATTTT.

This clonotype has more than one count but fewer than ten. This chain links TRBV5-1 with TRBJ2-7, with D tentatively TRBD1 (5 bases). This CDR3 comprises 13 residues. Trimming removed 4 bases at V and 4 bases at J, with 12 bases between. Germline V lookup: CDR1 SGHRS, CDR2 YFSETQ. CDR3 protein: CASSTQTDYEQYF. The CDR3 DNA reads TGCGCCAGCAGCACACAGACAGATTACGAGCAGTACTTC.

Many counts were recorded for this clonotype. This rearrangement joins TRBV6-5 to TRBJ2-5, with TRBD2 identical over 8 bases. J gave up 5 bases and V 2 bases, and 1 base lay outside the gene matches. The CDR3 has 13 amino acids. Looked up from germline, CDR1 is MNHEY and CDR2 is SVGAGI. The CDR3 nucleotides read TGTGCCAGCAGTTACGGCGGGGGGGAGACCCAGTACTTC. Amino acids: CASSYGGGETQYF.

V and J are TRBV20-1 and TRBJ2-3, with D possibly being TRBD2 (5 bases). V lost 0 bases and J lost 0, with 10 bases in between. The CDR3 extends over 15 amino acids. CDR1 and CDR2 (germline): DFQATT, SNEGSKA (reference sequence). The CDR3 loop reads CSARDAWTSTDTQYF. The CDR3 coding sequence is TGCAGTGCTAGAGACGCCTGGACTAGCACAGATACGCAGTATTTT.

This clonotype was seen ten or more times. V gene TRBV3-1 combines with J gene TRBJ1-2; D uncertain. Trimming took off 5 bases at V and 2 bases at J, with 9 bases between the two ends. This CDR3 has 13 amino acids. The germline gives CDR1 LGHDT, CDR2 YNNKEL (reference sequence). CDR3 sequence reads: CASSMDGNYGYTF. The CDR3 DNA is TGTGCCAGCAGCATGGACGGGAACTATGGCTACACCTTC.

Note on this clonotype: Its ends do not fully match the called genes, so a read error is possible. V and J are TRBV6-5 and TRBJ2-1, with D tentatively TRBD1 (6 bases). CDR3 size: 15 residues. CDR1 MNHEY and CDR2 SVGAGI come from the germline V gene. CDR3 region: CASSFGQSSYNGQFF. The CDR3 bases are TGTGCCAGCAGTTTCGGACAGAGCTCCTACAATGGGCAGTTCTTC.

This clonotype occurred many times. The genes are TRBV5-1 and TRBJ2-5; 10 nucleotides align to TRBD2. The CDR3 is made up of 15 amino acids. CDR1 and CDR2 from the germline V gene are SGHRS and YFSETQ. J gave up 2 bases and V 2 bases, and 3 bases lay outside the gene matches. CDR3 sequence reads: CASSFTSGAQETQYF. As DNA, the CDR3 is TGCGCCAGCAGCTTTACTAGCGGGGCTCAAGAGACCCAGTACTTC. Drawing the rest from reference TRBV5-1 and TRBJ2-5, the complete variable domain is KAGVTQTPRYLIKTRGQQVTLSCSPISGHRSVSWYQQTPGQGLQFLFEYFSETQRNKGNFPGRFSGRQFSNSRSEMNVSTLELGDSALYLCASSFTSGAQETQYFGPGTRLLVL.

V usage is TRBV29-1 and J usage is TRBJ1-4; 7 nucleotides match TRBD1. The CDR3 is 15 residues long. Trimming cost V 1 base and J 5 bases; bases outside gene matches: 7. Germline V lookup: CDR1 SQVTM, CDR2 ANQGSEA. CDR3 sequence reads: CSVEVWDRRNEKLFF. The CDR3 nucleotides are TGCAGCGTTGAAGTTTGGGACAGAAGGAATGAAAAACTGTTTTTT.

Many counts were recorded for this clonotype. V is TRBV7-9 and J is TRBJ1-1, with 9 bases lining up with TRBD1. The germline V gene encodes CDR1 SEHNR and CDR2 FQNEAQ (reference sequence). This CDR3 is 13 amino acids long. The ends lost 3 bases at V and 10 bases at J; junction bases unmatched: 6. The CDR3 DNA sequence: TGTGCCAGCAGCTTCGGACAGGGGAGGAGAGCTTTCTTT. Translation gives CASSFGQGRRAFF.

This clonotype occurred many times. This chain links TRBV27 with TRBJ1-1; D is unresolved. This CDR3 has 14 residues. Trimming took 2 bases from V and 7 from J, leaving 14 bases between them. Germline V gene data show CDR1 as MNHEY and CDR2 as SMNVEV (reference sequence). Here the CDR3 reads CASSLQGPRGEAFF. The CDR3 nucleotides read TGTGCCAGCAGTTTACAAGGGCCCCGCGGTGAAGCTTTCTTT.

This clonotype appeared many times. CDR3 sequence (DNA): TGTGCCAGCAGCATTTCCTACAATGAGCAGTTCTTC. The encoded protein is CASSISYNEQFF. The rearrangement joins TRBV7-2 to TRBJ2-1, with D unresolved. Germline CDR1 reads SGHTA; CDR2 reads FQGNSA. The CDR3 loop spans 12 amino acids. Trimming stripped 5 bases from V and 1 base from J, with 3 bases between.

This clonotype occurred many times. V gene TRBV5-1 combines with J gene TRBJ2-6; D not resolved. The V and J ends lost 2 bases and 0 bases respectively, with 9 bases between them. Germline V gives CDR1 SGHRS, CDR2 YFSETQ. The CDR3 has 16 residues. The CDR3 is CASSFPYISGANVLTF. The CDR3 nucleotides read TGCGCCAGCAGCTTCCCCTACATCTCTGGGGCCAACGTCCTGACTTTC. Together with reference TRBV5-1 and TRBJ2-6, the CDR3 gives the full variable domain: KAGVTQTPRYLIKTRGQQVTLSCSPISGHRSVSWYQQTPGQGLQFLFEYFSETQRNKGNFPGRFSGRQFSNSRSEMNVSTLELGDSALYLCASSFPYISGANVLTFGAGSRLTVL.

This clonotype was seen repeatedly, ten times or more. This sequence joins TRBV28 and TRBJ2-7; the D is unclear. The CDR3 length is 16 residues. Per the germline V gene, CDR1 is MDHEN and CDR2 is SYDVKM. V dropped 3 bases and J dropped 2 bases, with 17 bases sitting between them. The chain's CDR3 is CASSLVADYWPYEQYF. In DNA form, the CDR3 reads TGTGCCAGCAGTTTGGTTGCAGATTACTGGCCCTACGAGCAGTACTTC. Full variable domain (rest looked up from reference TRBV28 and TRBJ2-7): DVKVTQSSRYLVKRTGEKVFLECVQDMDHENMFWYRQDPGLGLRLIYFSYDVKMKEKGDIPEGYSVSREKKERFSLILESASTNQTSMYLCASSLVADYWPYEQYFGPGTRLTVT.

This clonotype has at least ten counts. The J gene is TRBJ1-1, the V gene TRBV29-1; possibly TRBD1 for D (5 bases). The CDR3 length is 12 residues. V was cut by 6 bases and J by 4 bases, with 12 bases left in between. Germline V gene data show CDR1 as SQVTM and CDR2 as ANQGSEA. CDR3 sequence: CSVLTEGTEAFF. The CDR3 nucleotides are TGCAGCGTACTGACAGAGGGCACTGAAGCTTTCTTT.

This clonotype was recorded many times. V usage is TRBV4-1 and J usage is TRBJ1-3, with D possibly TRBD1 on 5 matching bases. The V gene lost 4 bases and the J gene lost 0 bases, with 16 bases spanning the gap. Germline V CDR1 and CDR2: MGHRA, YSYEKL. CDR3 length equals 17 residues. CDR3: CASSPWAGPFSGNTIYF. In DNA form, the CDR3 reads TGCGCCAGCAGCCCCTGGGCAGGGCCCTTCTCTGGAAACACCATATATTTT.

Only a few counts were recorded for this clonotype. This chain connects TRBV5-8 to TRBJ1-2; 12 bases are shared with TRBD1. This CDR3 region has 16 residues. Germline V lookup: CDR1 SGHTS, CDR2 YDEGEE. The V segment lost 0 bases and the J segment 4 bases; nucleotides outside the gene matches: 4. This CDR3 reads CASSLAGTGGVYGYTF. For the CDR3, the DNA is TGTGCCAGCAGCTTGGCGGGGACAGGGGGCGTCTATGGCTACACCTTC. Using reference TRBV5-8 and TRBJ1-2 for the parts outside the CDR3, the full variable domain is EAGVTQSPTHLIKTRGQQATLRCSPISGHTSVYWYQQALGLGLQFLLWYDEGEERNRGNFPPRFSGRQFPNYSSELNVNALELEDSALYLCASSLAGTGGVYGYTFGSGTRLTVV.

This clonotype showed up just a few times. The V and J genes are TRBV7-9 and TRBJ2-7, with a possible D match to TRBD2 (5 bases). Germline CDR1 reads SEHNR; CDR2 reads FQNEAQ (reference sequence). This CDR3 comprises 14 residues. Trimming removed 5 bases at V and 7 bases at J, with 18 bases between. CDR3: CASSLPGVPSEQYF. Here the CDR3 DNA reads TGTGCCAGCAGCCTGCCCGGGGTTCCGTCGGAGCAGTACTTC.

This clonotype was counted ten times or more. The chain joins TRBV15 to TRBJ1-6, with 7 bases that match TRBD1. The CDR3 totals 15 residues. Trimming cost V 5 bases and J 9 bases; bases outside gene matches: 10. Germline loops: CDR1 LNHNV, CDR2 YYDKDF (reference sequence). The CDR3 spells CATSPMTGSTSPLHF. The CDR3 region has the DNA TGTGCCACCAGCCCCATGACAGGGAGTACTTCACCCCTCCACTTT. The full variable domain, rest sourced from reference TRBV15 and TRBJ1-6, is DAMVIQNPRYQVTQFGKPVTLSCSQTLNHNVMYWYQQKSSQAPKLLFHYYDKDFNNEADTPDNFQSRRPNTSFCFLDIRSPGLGDTAMYLCATSPMTGSTSPLHFGNGTRLTVT.

This clonotype was seen repeatedly, ten times or more. This chain links TRBV5-5 with TRBJ2-2, with no clear D. Trimming cost V 5 bases and J 0 bases, with 8 bases left between them. This CDR3 region has 14 residues. Germline V gene data show CDR1 as SGHKS and CDR2 as YYEKEE (reference sequence). The CDR3 is CASRAAANTGELFF. In nucleotides, the CDR3 is TGTGCCAGCAGAGCAGCTGCGAACACCGGGGAGCTGTTTTTT.

The table lists this clonotype with many counts. The V and J genes are TRBV15 and TRBJ2-7; D is possibly TRBD2 (5 bases). This CDR3 region has 14 residues. Per the germline V gene, CDR1 is LNHNV and CDR2 is YYDKDF (reference sequence). The V end was cut by 0 bases, the J end by 6 bases, with 12 bases between. CDR3: CATSRDRGLGEQYF. In DNA, the CDR3 is TGTGCCACCAGCAGAGATCGGGGTTTGGGCGAGCAGTACTTC.

There are many counts of this clonotype. The chain is built from TRBV12-3 or TRBV12-4 and TRBJ1-2; D gene uncertain. There are 14 residues in the CDR3. Trimming removed 0 bases at V and 4 bases at J, with 9 bases between. As DNA, the CDR3 is TGTGCCAGCAGTTTAGCCGGATCTCCCTATGGCTACACCTTC. Its translation: CASSLAGSPYGYTF.

This clonotype was found many times. V is TRBV7-8 and J is TRBJ1-1; 8 bases are shared with TRBD1. The CDR3 covers 15 residues. From germline, CDR1 is SGHVS and CDR2 FQNEAQ. The V and J ends lost 5 bases and 8 bases, in that order; junction bases with no gene match: 13. The DNA for the CDR3 is TGTGCCAGCAGCCTCGGACAGGGCGTTTCTGGAGAAGCTTTCTTT. Its protein is CASSLGQGVSGEAFF.